The T cell receptor beta chain described here comes from a study of spatial heterogeneity in lung cancer (dated by TCRdb to about 2019). With regard to the full study: Beta-chain transcripts were consistently detected in greater numbers than alpha-chain transcripts, which likely reflects a higher abundance of beta-chain transcripts. In the raw uncorrected reads, each unique combination of TCR and UMI appeared more than ten times on average. In non-small cell lung cancer, the study quantitatively compared TCR alpha and beta repertoires across several tumor regions, matched nontumor lung, and blood. Nonsynonymous mutation counts, determined by whole-exome sequencing of tumor tissue, were related to features of the TCR repertoire. Both alpha and beta chains were TCR-sequenced in fewer than 250 tumor regions, around 65 matched nontumor lung samples and approximately 50 PBMC samples obtained at surgery.

There are 15 amino acids in the CDR3, from cysteine to phenylalanine inclusive. Just the 45-base CDR3 DNA is kept, in frame starting at base 1. CDR1 and CDR2, looked up from the germline V gene, are MNHNS and SASEGT. V loses 7 bases at its end and J loses 0 bases; junction bases beyond the gene matches: 6. This sample's time point label indicates: sample taken at primary tumor resection. Whole RNA extracted from tumor and nontumor lung tissue, or from cryopreserved PBMC samples, was used for TCR sequencing without cell sorting. Samples were obtained from fewer than 80 patients with early-stage, untreated non-small cell lung cancer from the lung TRACERx cohort. Only patients for whom sufficient RNA was available from at least two tumor regions were selected for TCR sequencing. Tumor and adjacent nontumor lung specimens were reviewed by a lung pathologist before selection. Library prep was done by 5' RACE. These reads were obtained on a NextSeq 500. To allow correction of PCR and sequencing errors, the TCR library protocol tagged every TCR cDNA molecule with a unique molecular identifier. The authors' analysis ran thus. Decombinator tools were used for TCR identification, UMI-based error correction and CDR3 extraction. TCRs above a frequency of 2 per 1,000, corresponding to the top 1% of the tumor frequency distribution, were defined as expanded. Renyi diversity was computed with the R vegan package after each repertoire had been subsampled 100 times to 5,000 TCRs. To build CDR3 similarity networks, amino acid triplet string-kernel similarity was used, and CDR3s were connected when their pairwise similarity was above 0.82. Using fastp trimming at Q25 and MiXCR clonotype assembly, TCRdb reanalyzed the public sequencing data and kept in-frame beta chains. When rows share a CDR3 protein, they turn into one entry using the most common DNA and genes. These V and J calls rely on TCRdb rather than the paper's analysis. The sample data list more than 950 distinct CDR3 sequences, and approximately 6.2% of these were observed just once. 10% to 15% of the sample is held by the ten biggest clonotypes.

The study at large found these results: Confirming at a functional level the hypothesis that regional TCRs recognize regional mutations was considered to require additional single-cell paired TCR alpha and beta sequencing.

By how much of the sample it makes up, this clonotype is medium-sized (0.01 to 0.1%). No antigen is known for it. Qualities for individual bases were not recorded, and no much larger clone is one base off. Being off target in a library aimed at alpha chains, this beta chain has a size of little meaning. The sequence was collected from a male donor with early-stage non-small cell lung cancer. The material sequenced was normal lung tissue next to the tumor, taken at surgery. Rearrangement joined TRBV6-1 to TRBJ2-1; TRBD1 agrees with 7 junctional bases. The CDR3 corresponds to CASTRDSRSYNEQFF. The sequenced DNA is TGTGCCAGCACCCGGGACAGTCGCTCCTACAATGAGCAGTTCTTC.